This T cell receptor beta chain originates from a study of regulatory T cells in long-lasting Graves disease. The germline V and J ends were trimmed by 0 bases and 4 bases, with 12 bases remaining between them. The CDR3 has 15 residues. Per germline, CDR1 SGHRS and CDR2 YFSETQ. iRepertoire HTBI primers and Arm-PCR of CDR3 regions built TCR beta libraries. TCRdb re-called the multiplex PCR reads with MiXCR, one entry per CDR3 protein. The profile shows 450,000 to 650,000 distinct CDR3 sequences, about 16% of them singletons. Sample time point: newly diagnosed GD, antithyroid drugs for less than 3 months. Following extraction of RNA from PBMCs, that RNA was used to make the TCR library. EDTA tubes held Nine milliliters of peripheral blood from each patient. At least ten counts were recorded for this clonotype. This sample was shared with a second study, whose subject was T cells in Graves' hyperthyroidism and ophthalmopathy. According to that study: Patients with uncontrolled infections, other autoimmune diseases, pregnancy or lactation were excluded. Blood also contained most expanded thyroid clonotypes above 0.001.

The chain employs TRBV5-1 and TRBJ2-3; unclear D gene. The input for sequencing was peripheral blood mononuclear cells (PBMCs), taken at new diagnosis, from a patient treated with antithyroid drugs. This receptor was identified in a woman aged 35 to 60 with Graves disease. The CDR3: CASSLEGIAPDTQYF. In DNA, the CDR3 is TGCGCCAGCAGCTTGGAAGGAATAGCCCCAGATACGCAGTATTTT.